The T cell receptor beta chain under discussion was sequenced for a study of T cell clones after liver transplantation. Study results and limitations: Graft donor-reactive T cells possibly entered the graft instead of undergoing deletion. A larger donor-reactive than third-party decline suggested partial antigen-specific deletion.

Worth noting for this clone: Antigen unknown.

This table comes from immunoSEQ multiplex PCR, and its TCRdb copy is limited to in-frame clones, with some not included. The sample lists tens of thousands of clones, just under 80% occurring once. The material sequenced was CD8+ T cells from blood, taken about 56 months after liver transplant. The clonotype was recovered from a human patient who received a liver transplant. Some T cells here may be from the graft donor.

CDR3 in DNA: TGTGCCAGCAGCTTAGACAGCCCCACCATATATTTT. This codes for CASSLDSPTIYF. The J gene is TRBJ1-3, the V gene TRBV7-9; D ambiguous. The CDR3 covers 12 residues. V lost 1 base to trimming and J lost 9 bases, with 7 bases between them. Germline assignment: CDR1 SEHNR and CDR2 FQNEAQ (reference sequence).